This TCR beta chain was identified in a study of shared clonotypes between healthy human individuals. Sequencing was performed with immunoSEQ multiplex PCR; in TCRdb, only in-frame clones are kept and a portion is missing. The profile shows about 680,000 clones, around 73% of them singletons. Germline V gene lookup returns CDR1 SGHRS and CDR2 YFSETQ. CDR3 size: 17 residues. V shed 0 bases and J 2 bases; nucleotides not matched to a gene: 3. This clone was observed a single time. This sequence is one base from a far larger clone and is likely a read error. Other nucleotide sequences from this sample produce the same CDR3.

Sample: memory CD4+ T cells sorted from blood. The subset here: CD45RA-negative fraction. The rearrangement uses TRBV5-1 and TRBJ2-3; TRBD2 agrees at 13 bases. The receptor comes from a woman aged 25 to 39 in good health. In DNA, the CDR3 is TGCGCCAGCAGCTTGGGACTAGCGGGAGGAACCACAGATACGCAGTATTTT. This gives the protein CASSLGLAGGTTDTQYF.